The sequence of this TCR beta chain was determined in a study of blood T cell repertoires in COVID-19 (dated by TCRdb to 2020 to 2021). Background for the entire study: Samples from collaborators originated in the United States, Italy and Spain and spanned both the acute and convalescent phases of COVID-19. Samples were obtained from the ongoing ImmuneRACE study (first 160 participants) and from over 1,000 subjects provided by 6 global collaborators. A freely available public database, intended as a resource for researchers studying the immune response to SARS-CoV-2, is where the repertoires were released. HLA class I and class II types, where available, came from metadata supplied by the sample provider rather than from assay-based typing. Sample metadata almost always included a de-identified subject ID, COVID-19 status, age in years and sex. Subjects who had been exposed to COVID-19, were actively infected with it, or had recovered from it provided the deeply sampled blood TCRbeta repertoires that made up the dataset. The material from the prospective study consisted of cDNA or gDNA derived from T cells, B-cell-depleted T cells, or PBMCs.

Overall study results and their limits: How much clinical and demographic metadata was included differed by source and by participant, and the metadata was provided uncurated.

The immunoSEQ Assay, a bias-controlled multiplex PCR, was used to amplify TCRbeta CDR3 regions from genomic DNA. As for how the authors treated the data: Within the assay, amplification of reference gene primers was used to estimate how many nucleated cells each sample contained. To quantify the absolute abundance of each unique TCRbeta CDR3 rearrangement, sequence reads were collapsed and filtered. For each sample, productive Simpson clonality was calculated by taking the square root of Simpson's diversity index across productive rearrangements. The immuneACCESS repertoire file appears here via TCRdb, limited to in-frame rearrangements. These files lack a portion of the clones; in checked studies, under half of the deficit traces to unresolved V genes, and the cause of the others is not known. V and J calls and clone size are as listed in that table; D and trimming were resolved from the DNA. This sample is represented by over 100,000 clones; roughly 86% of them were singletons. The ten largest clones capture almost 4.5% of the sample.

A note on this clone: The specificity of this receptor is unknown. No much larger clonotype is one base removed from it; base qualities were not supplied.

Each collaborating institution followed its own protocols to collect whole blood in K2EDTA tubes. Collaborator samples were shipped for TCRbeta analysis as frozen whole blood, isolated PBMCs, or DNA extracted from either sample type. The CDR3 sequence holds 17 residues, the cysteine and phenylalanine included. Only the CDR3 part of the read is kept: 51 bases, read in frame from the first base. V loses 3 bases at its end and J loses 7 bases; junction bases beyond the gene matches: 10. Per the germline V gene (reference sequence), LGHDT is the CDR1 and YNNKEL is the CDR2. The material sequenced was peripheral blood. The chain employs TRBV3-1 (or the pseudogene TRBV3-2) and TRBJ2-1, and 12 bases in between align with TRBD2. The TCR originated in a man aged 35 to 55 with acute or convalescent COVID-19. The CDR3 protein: CASSHSLAGGPRNEQFF. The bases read TGTGCCAGCAGCCATTCTCTAGCGGGAGGGCCTCGGAATGAGCAGTTCTTC.